The clone carrying this TCR beta chain has a count of ten or more. The CDR3 runs to 16 residues. Trimming pared 5 bases from V and 0 bases from J, leaving 14 bases between. Germline V gene data show CDR1 as SGHTA and CDR2 as FQGNSA. This specimen belongs to a study of neurological immune-mediated disorders. There were 1 million CD4+ or CD8+ T cells used in the sorted libraries. MiXCR, applied by TCRdb to the 5' RACE reads, yields one record per CDR3 protein. Of 15,000 to 20,000 distinct CDR3 sequences listed, roughly 10% are singletons. The J gene is TRBJ1-3, the V gene TRBV7-2; D uncertain. Input material: CD8+ T cells from blood. The receptor was derived from a woman in her 50s in good health. In DNA, the CDR3 is TGTGCCAGCAGCCCCCCGGATATCCTCTCTGGAAACACCATATATTTT. Its protein is CASSPPDILSGNTIYF.